This T cell receptor beta chain comes out of a study of T cells in Graves' hyperthyroidism and ophthalmopathy. Study background: It was at initial diagnosis, before any treatment, that peripheral blood was collected.

Study-wide points: The model anticipated ophthalmopathy a median about six months pre-onset. A model of 13 V-J features distinguished ophthalmopathy from stable hyperthyroidism.

The TCR beta CDR3 regions underwent amplification using RNA transcripts as the source. The primer set for the first-round RT-PCR of the TCR CDR3 was HTBI. Via MiXCR, TCRdb re-called the multiplex PCR reads, giving one row per CDR3 protein. The table has almost 500,000 distinct CDR3 sequences, under 25% seen once. The CDR3 spans 14 residues. Germline CDR1 SEHNR, CDR2 FQNEAQ (reference sequence). Losses at the gene ends were 10 bases for V and 1 base for J; bases not matched to a gene: 7. Active moderate-to-severe ophthalmopathy, Clinical Activity Score at least 3, NOSPECS at least 4, under 3 months' duration. In the case of this clonotype: The antigen is not known.

The V gene is TRBV7-9, the J gene TRBJ1-2, with 9 bases that match TRBD1. The TCR was taken from a woman in her sixties or seventies with Graves' ophthalmopathy. Sequencing was carried out using blood. CDR3 nucleotides: TGTGCCACCGAGGCGACAGGGGGTAACTATGGCTACACCTTC. Its protein product is CATEATGGNYGYTF. Variable domain in full (rest from reference TRBV7-9 and TRBJ1-2): DTGVSQNPRHKITKRGQNVTFRCDPISEHNRLYWYRQTLGQGPEFLTYFQNEAQLEKSRLLSDRFSAERPKGSFSTLEIQRTEQGDSAMYLCATEATGGNYGYTFGSGTRLTVV.